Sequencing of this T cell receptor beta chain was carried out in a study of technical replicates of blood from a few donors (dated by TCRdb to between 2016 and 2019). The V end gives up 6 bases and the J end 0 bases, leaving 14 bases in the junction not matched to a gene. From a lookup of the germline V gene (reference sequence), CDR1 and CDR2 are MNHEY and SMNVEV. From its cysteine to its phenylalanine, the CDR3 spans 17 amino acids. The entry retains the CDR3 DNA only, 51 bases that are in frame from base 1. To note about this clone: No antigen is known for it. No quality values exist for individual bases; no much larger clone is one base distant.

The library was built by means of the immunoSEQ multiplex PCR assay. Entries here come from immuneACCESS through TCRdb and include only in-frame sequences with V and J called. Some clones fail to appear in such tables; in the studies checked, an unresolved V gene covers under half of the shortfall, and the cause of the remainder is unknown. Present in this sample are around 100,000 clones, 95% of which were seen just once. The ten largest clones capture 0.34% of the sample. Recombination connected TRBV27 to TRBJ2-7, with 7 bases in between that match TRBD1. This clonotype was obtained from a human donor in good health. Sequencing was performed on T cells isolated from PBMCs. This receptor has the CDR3 CASRRRSGTESSYEQYF. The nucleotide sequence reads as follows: TGTGCCAGCAGGCGACGGTCCGGGACAGAAAGCTCCTACGAGCAGTACTTC.